This T cell receptor beta chain is from a study of blood T cell repertoires in COVID-19. Turning to the study itself: The United States, Italy and Spain provided the acute and convalescent COVID-19 samples. T cells, B-cell-depleted T cells, or PBMCs supplied cDNA or gDNA.

Methods used by the authors: Reference gene primers were amplified, and this amplification served to estimate nucleated cell counts. Assay: immunoSEQ multiplex PCR; the TCRdb copy retains only in-frame clones and omits some. The DNA was the basis for D and trimming; V, J and clone size are from that table. The data contain about 120,000 clones, 80% to 90% of them seen just once; the ten biggest clones take up approximately 2%. The sample was peripheral blood. This TCR derives from a woman aged 45-65 years with acute or convalescent COVID-19.

CDR3 DNA sequence: TGCGCCAGCAGCCAAGGAGCCGGTCGGTCGTTCTATGGCTACACCTTC. It codes for CASSQGAGRSFYGYTF. The chain couples TRBV4-1 to TRBJ1-2; no clear D gene. Germline assignment: CDR1 MGHRA and CDR2 YSYEKL. V was pared by 1 base and J by 4 bases, with 16 bases between. The CDR3 totals 16 residues.